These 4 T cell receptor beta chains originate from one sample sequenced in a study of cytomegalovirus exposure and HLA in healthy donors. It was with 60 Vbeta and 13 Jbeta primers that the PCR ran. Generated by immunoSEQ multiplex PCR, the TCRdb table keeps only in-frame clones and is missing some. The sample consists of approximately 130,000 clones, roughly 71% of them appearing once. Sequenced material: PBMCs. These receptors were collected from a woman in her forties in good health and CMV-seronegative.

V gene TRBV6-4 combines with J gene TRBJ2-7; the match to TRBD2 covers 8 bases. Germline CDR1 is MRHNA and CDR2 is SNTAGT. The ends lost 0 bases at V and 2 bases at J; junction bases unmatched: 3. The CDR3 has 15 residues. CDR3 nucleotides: TGTGCCAGCAGTGACTCTCAGGGACTAGCCTACGAGCAGTACTTC. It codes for CASSDSQGLAYEQYF.

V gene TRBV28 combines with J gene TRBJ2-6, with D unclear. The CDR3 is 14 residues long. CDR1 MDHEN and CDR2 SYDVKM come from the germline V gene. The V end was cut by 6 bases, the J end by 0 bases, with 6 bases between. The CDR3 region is CASSLSSGANVLTF. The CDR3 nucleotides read TGTGCCAGCAGCCTAAGCTCTGGGGCCAACGTCCTGACTTTC.

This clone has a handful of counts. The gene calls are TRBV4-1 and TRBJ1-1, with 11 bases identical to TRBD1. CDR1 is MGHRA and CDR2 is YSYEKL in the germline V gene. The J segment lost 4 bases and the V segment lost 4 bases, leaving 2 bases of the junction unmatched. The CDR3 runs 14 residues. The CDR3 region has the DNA TGCGCCAGCAGCCCTGGGACAGGGGGCACTGAAGCTTTCTTT. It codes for CASSPGTGGTEAFF.

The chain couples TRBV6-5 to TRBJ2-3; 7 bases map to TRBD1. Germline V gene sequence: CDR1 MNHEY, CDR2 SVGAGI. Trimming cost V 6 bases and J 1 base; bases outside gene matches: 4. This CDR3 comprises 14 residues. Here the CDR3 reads CASSSGTGTDTQYF. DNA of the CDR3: TGTGCCAGCAGCTCCGGGACAGGCACAGATACGCAGTATTTT.